The 22 T cell receptor beta chains given below trace back to one sample, sequenced in a study of blood T cells in healthy people across ages. Next came a second PCR, run for about 7 to 12 cycles, which used a sample-barcoded 5' primer along with a J-beta primer mix. MiXCR, applied by TCRdb to the 5' RACE reads, yields one record per CDR3 protein. This table holds 1,500,000 or so distinct CDR3 sequences, 55% to 75% found once. What was sequenced was blood. These receptors all stem from a man between 18 and 35 years old in good health.

This clonotype was counted between two and nine times. This chain uses TRBV5-1 with TRBJ2-7; D may be TRBD1 (6 bases). V lost 4 bases and J 5 bases, leaving 13 bases between the germline ends. CDR1 SGHRS and CDR2 YFSETQ come from the germline V gene. The CDR3 totals 13 residues. CDR3 in amino acids: CASSVNGDNEQYF. DNA for the CDR3: TGCGCCAGCAGCGTGAACGGGGACAACGAGCAGTACTTC.

The chain joins TRBV27 to TRBJ2-3; D not certain. This CDR3 has 13 amino acids. Germline values: CDR1 MNHEY, CDR2 SMNVEV (reference sequence). With 3 bases removed from V and 5 bases from J, the gap between germline ends came to 9 bases. The chain's CDR3 is CASSLWDLDTQYF. The CDR3 DNA follows: TGTGCCAGCAGTTTGTGGGATTTAGATACGCAGTATTTT.

Only a few counts were recorded for this clonotype. V and J are TRBV28 and TRBJ2-7, with a possible D match to TRBD1 (6 bases). With 6 bases removed from V and 7 bases from J, the gap between germline ends came to 13 bases. The germline CDR1 and CDR2 sequences are MDHEN and SYDVKM. The CDR3 consists of 12 residues. The CDR3 is CASSGTPYEQYF. Here the CDR3 DNA reads TGTGCCAGCAGCGGGACACCGTATGAGCAGTACTTC.

The chain employs TRBV11-2 and TRBJ2-4; 10 bases line up with TRBD1. The DNA end is a closer match to TRBJ2-7, so the J assignment may be wrong. Germline V gives CDR1 SGHAT, CDR2 FQNNGV. The CDR3 contains 16 residues. In DNA, the CDR3 is TGTGCCAGCAGCTTAGTGGGACAGGGGTGGCAGAGCGAGCAGTACTTC. Its protein product is CASSLVGQGWQSEQYF.

This clonotype came up a few times. The V and J genes are TRBV29-1 and TRBJ2-7; D is unclear. The CDR3 loop spans 13 amino acids. From germline, CDR1 is SQVTM and CDR2 ANQGSEA. The V end lost 4 bases, the J end lost 4 bases, and 14 bases lay between the germline ends. In nucleotides, the CDR3 is TGCAGCGTTGGATTGGCGGCGAGGTACGAGCAGTACTTC. Translating gives CSVGLAARYEQYF.

This clonotype was recorded many times. The rearrangement links TRBV3-1 to TRBJ1-2; D possibly corresponds to TRBD1 (6 bases). This CDR3 spans 13 amino acids. Looked up from germline, CDR1 is LGHDT and CDR2 is YNNKEL (reference sequence). V gave up 1 base and J gave up 5 bases, with 8 bases separating them. The CDR3 coding sequence is TGTGCCAGCAGCCAAGGGACAGCGTATGGCTACACCTTC. It translates to CASSQGTAYGYTF.

This clonotype came up a few times. The CDR3 sequence: CASSLKGGETQYF. CDR3 sequence (DNA): TGTGCCAGCAGCTTGAAGGGAGGAGAGACCCAGTACTTC. The chain uses TRBV5-4 and TRBJ2-5; a possible D gene is TRBD2 (6 bases). The CDR3 consists of 13 residues. Per germline, CDR1 SGHNT and CDR2 YYREEE (reference sequence). Between the trimmed V and J ends, which lost 1 base and 4 bases, there was a span of 8 bases.

The rearrangement joins TRBV4-1 to TRBJ1-2; TRBD1 agrees at 8 bases. Germline V gene lookup returns CDR1 MGHRA and CDR2 YSYEKL. The J segment lost 0 bases and the V segment lost 1 base, leaving 7 bases of the junction unmatched. CDR3 size: 17 residues. CDR3 sequence reads: CASSQGTGLLTNYGYTF. The CDR3 DNA reads as TGCGCCAGCAGCCAAGGGACAGGGCTCCTTACTAACTATGGCTACACCTTC.

The chain combines TRBV6-1 with TRBJ1-6, with 8 bases identical to TRBD1. Trimming cost V 11 bases and J 9 bases; bases outside gene matches: 6. This CDR3 spans 12 amino acids. Germline CDR1 reads MNHNS; CDR2 reads SASEGT. CDR3 amino acids: CACDRGSSPLHF. The CDR3 coding sequence is TGTGCCTGCGACAGGGGTAGTTCACCCCTCCACTTT.

V gene TRBV7-9 combines with J gene TRBJ1-1, with a possible D match to TRBD1 (5 bases). The CDR3 loop spans 14 amino acids. Trimming removed 1 base at V and 3 bases at J, with 9 bases between. Looked up from germline, CDR1 is SEHNR and CDR2 is FQNEAQ (reference sequence). CDR3 in DNA: TGTGCCAGCAGCTTAGGAGGGGTCGACACTGAAGCTTTCTTT. This translates into CASSLGGVDTEAFF. Looking up the rest from reference TRBV7-9 and TRBJ1-1 gives the full variable domain: DTGVSQNPRHKITKRGQNVTFRCDPISEHNRLYWYRQTLGQGPEFLTYFQNEAQLEKSRLLSDRFSAERPKGSFSTLEIQRTEQGDSAMYLCASSLGGVDTEAFFGQGTRLTVV.

The chain uses TRBV4-1 and TRBJ1-4; TRBD1 might be the D (5 bases). Trimming stripped 5 bases from V and 1 base from J, with 8 bases between. This CDR3 has 14 residues. CDR1 and CDR2 from the germline V gene are MGHRA and YSYEKL. CDR3 loop: CASSAGLTNEKLFF. The DNA of the CDR3 is TGCGCCAGCAGCGCAGGGTTAACTAATGAAAAACTGTTTTTT.

In DNA, the CDR3 is TGTGCCAGCAGCGTAGATCAGGGCTCTAATGAAAAACTGTTTTTT. Translation gives CASSVDQGSNEKLFF. The chain uses TRBV9 and TRBJ1-4; TRBD1 might be the D (5 bases). This CDR3 region has 15 residues. The germline gives CDR1 SGDLS, CDR2 YYNGEE. Trimming took 0 bases from V and 3 from J, leaving 9 bases between them.

This chain joins TRBV9 and TRBJ2-6; TRBD2 matches at 9 bases. CDR1 SGDLS and CDR2 YYNGEE come from the germline V gene. CDR3 length: 23 residues. Unmatched junction bases numbered 24, after V lost 3 bases and J lost 2 bases. CDR3: CASSALTLSGGITFTPGANVLTF. As DNA, the CDR3 is TGTGCCAGCAGCGCCCTTACCTTAAGCGGGGGGATAACCTTCACCCCTGGGGCCAACGTCCTGACTTTC.

The chain couples TRBV4-1 to TRBJ2-7, with 11 positions matching TRBD2. This CDR3 region has 16 residues. CDR1 MGHRA and CDR2 YSYEKL come from the germline V gene. The V and J ends lost 4 bases and 0 bases, in that order; junction bases with no gene match: 5. The CDR3 sequence is CASSPILAGGSYEQYF. The CDR3 DNA reads as TGCGCCAGCAGCCCAATCCTAGCGGGGGGCTCCTACGAGCAGTACTTC.

This clonotype has more than one count but fewer than ten. J is TRBJ2-7 and V is TRBV27, with TRBD1 identical over 9 bases. V dropped 11 bases and J dropped 3; count of bases not matched to a gene: 5. The CDR3 is 12 residues long. Germline CDR1 MNHEY, CDR2 SMNVEV (reference sequence). The CDR3 DNA is TGTGCCTGTGGGACAGGGAGCTACGAGCAGTACTTC. Its protein is CACGTGSYEQYF.

CDR3 bases: TGCAGCGTTGAACAACAGGGATCCTACAATGAGCAGTTCTTC. As protein: CSVEQQGSYNEQFF. V gene TRBV29-1 combines with J gene TRBJ2-1; TRBD1 is a possible D gene (6 bases). CDR1 and CDR2 (germline): SQVTM, ANQGSEA. The CDR3 totals 14 residues. V lost 2 bases to trimming and J lost 1 base, with 9 bases between them.

The chain links TRBV20-1 to TRBJ2-1; 9 bases align to TRBD1. J gave up 8 bases and V 4 bases, and 18 bases lay outside the gene matches. The CDR3 is made up of 17 amino acids. From germline, CDR1 is DFQATT and CDR2 SNEGSKA (reference sequence). CDR3 region: CSATGPHRDRVGYEQFF. The CDR3, as DNA: TGCAGTGCTACCGGTCCTCATCGGGACAGGGTAGGGTATGAGCAGTTCTTC.

The rearrangement links TRBV29-1 to TRBJ2-7, with a possible D match to TRBD2 (5 bases). Looked up from germline, CDR1 is SQVTM and CDR2 is ANQGSEA. The CDR3 extends over 13 amino acids. The CDR3 coding sequence is TGCAGTGTTAGAGGCCTAGCTGGCTACGAGCAGTACTTC. This codes for CSVRGLAGYEQYF.

This clonotype was picked up a small number of times. The chain has TRBV12-3 or TRBV12-4 and TRBJ2-5; 8 positions agree with TRBD1. This CDR3 comprises 14 residues. V trimming: 5 bases; J trimming: 5 bases; junction bases outside the gene matches: 7. The CDR3 DNA reads TGTGCCAGCAGTCCCCGGACAGGGATGGAGACCCAGTACTTC. Its translation: CASSPRTGMETQYF.

The chain employs TRBV11-3 and TRBJ1-3; tentatively, D is TRBD1 (6 bases). V lost 5 bases and J lost 8, with 16 bases in between. The germline CDR1 and CDR2 sequences are SGHNT and YENEEA. The CDR3 contains 14 residues. CDR3 in amino acids: CASSRGTPGDTIYF. The DNA of the CDR3 is TGTGCCAGCAGCCGGGGGACACCTGGGGACACCATATATTTT.

This clonotype was seen more than once but under ten times. The chain links TRBV20-1 to TRBJ2-7, with a possible D match to TRBD2 (6 bases). Looked up from germline, CDR1 is DFQATT and CDR2 is SNEGSKA (reference sequence). CDR3 length equals 13 residues. With 6 bases removed from V and 7 bases from J, the gap between germline ends came to 19 bases. This CDR3 is CSAEGHYRGEQYF. In DNA, the CDR3 is TGCAGTGCCGAAGGCCACTACCGGGGGGAGCAGTACTTC.

J is TRBJ1-2 and V is TRBV29-1; D unresolved. The CDR3 consists of 11 residues. CDR1 is SQVTM, CDR2 ANQGSEA, per germline. V was clipped by 5 bases and J by 3 bases, with 7 bases between them. The CDR3 here is CSVSKDYGYTF. For the CDR3, the DNA is TGCAGCGTTAGTAAGGACTATGGCTACACCTTC.